The 21 T cell receptor beta chains reported below all come from one sample, sequenced in a study of blood T cell repertoires in COVID-19. Profiled with immunoSEQ multiplex PCR; TCRdb holds only in-frame clones, not every one. The data contain about 170,000 clones, less than 85% of them singletons. Sequencing was done on a sample of peripheral blood. These receptors were taken from a woman between 35 and 50 years old with COVID-19, enrolled during active disease.

V and J are TRBV12-3 or TRBV12-4 and TRBJ2-1, with 7 bases fitting TRBD1. The junction had 2 bases not matched to a gene; V was cut back by 6 bases and J by 3 bases. The CDR3 covers 13 residues. The DNA of the CDR3 is TGTGCCAGCAGCGACAGGGACTACAATGAGCAGTTCTTC. Translated: CASSDRDYNEQFF.

The chain carries TRBV28 and TRBJ2-3; tentative D call: TRBD2 (5 bases). Germline-derived CDR1 and CDR2 are MDHEN and SYDVKM. Trimming took 6 bases from V and 5 from J, leaving 18 bases between them. CDR3 length equals 15 residues. CDR3 in DNA: TGTGCCAGCAGGGAGGAGCTATTTCTTGAAGATACGCAGTATTTT. Translation: CASREELFLEDTQYF.

This rearrangement joins TRBV29-1 to TRBJ2-1, with TRBD2 identical over 7 bases. Germline V lookup: CDR1 SQVTM, CDR2 ANQGSEA. CDR3 length: 13 amino acids. Trimming removed 1 base from V and 11 bases from J; junction bases left unmatched: 8. CDR3 amino acids: CSVEGMLAEQQFF. DNA for the CDR3: TGCAGCGTTGAAGGCATGCTAGCGGAACAGCAGTTCTTC.

The J gene is TRBJ2-1, the V gene TRBV6-5; 8 bases line up with TRBD2. The germline V gene has CDR1 MNHEY and CDR2 SVGAGI. The CDR3 has 13 residues. V dropped 6 bases and J dropped 9; count of bases not matched to a gene: 7. The DNA of the CDR3 is TGTGCCAGCAGAAGGAGCGGGAGACCTGAGCAGTTCTTC. Its protein is CASRRSGRPEQFF.

The chain carries TRBV5-4 and TRBJ2-3; a possible D gene is TRBD1 (6 bases). The CDR3 is 14 amino acids. Germline CDR1 reads SGHNT; CDR2 reads YYREEE (reference sequence). The ends were cut back, 1 base at V and 3 bases at J, with 9 bases in the middle. The CDR3: CASSLPDRTDTQYF. CDR3 coding DNA: TGTGCCAGCAGCTTGCCCGACAGGACAGATACGCAGTATTTT.

This clone has just one count. The chain uses TRBV28 and TRBJ2-7; 14 bases fit TRBD2. V shed 5 bases, J shed 4 bases, and the junction held 10 bases outside the gene matches. This CDR3 is built from 17 residues. CDR1 MDHEN and CDR2 SYDVKM come from the germline V gene. The CDR3 nucleotides read TGTGCCAGCAGTCTTGCTCCCGGGACTAGCGGGAGTTACGAGCAGTACTTC. The encoded protein is CASSLAPGTSGSYEQYF.

The rearrangement links TRBV19 to TRBJ1-4, with 8 bases matching TRBD1. The CDR3 consists of 14 residues. V lost 9 bases to trimming and J lost 5 bases; unmatched junction nucleotides: 8. Germline V gene data show CDR1 as LNHDA and CDR2 as SQIVND (reference sequence). DNA of the CDR3: TGTGCCAGCACGATACAGGGGGAGAATGAAAAACTGTTTTTT. Translation gives CASTIQGENEKLFF.

The CDR3 DNA is TGCGCCAGAGGAAGCGGGAGGGCTGGGGAGCAGTACTTC. Its protein product is CARGSGRAGEQYF. The chain combines TRBV10-1 with TRBJ2-7, with 10 bases lining up with TRBD2. V shed 9 bases and J 7 bases; nucleotides not matched to a gene: 9. Germline lookup yields CDR1 WNHNN and CDR2 SYGVQD (reference sequence). The CDR3 has 13 amino acids.

CDR3 amino acids: CATSSWGGNQPQHF. The CDR3 nucleotides read TGTGCCACCAGCAGTTGGGGGGGGAATCAGCCCCAGCATTTT. The chain couples TRBV15 to TRBJ1-5; TRBD1 is a possible D gene (5 bases). CDR3 size: 14 residues. Germline CDR1 reads LNHNV; CDR2 reads YYDKDF (reference sequence). The ends were cut back, 3 bases at V and 4 bases at J, with 10 bases in the middle.

This rearrangement joins TRBV6-2 or TRBV6-3 to TRBJ1-1; 8 bases map to TRBD1. CDR3 size: 17 residues. V trimming: 6 bases; J trimming: 1 base; junction bases outside the gene matches: 13. Germline-derived CDR1 and CDR2 are MNHEY and SVGEGT. In DNA form, the CDR3 reads TGTGCCAGCAGCCGGACAGGGTATCGTGATGGGAACACTGAAGCTTTCTTT. It translates to CASSRTGYRDGNTEAFF.

The V call is TRBV18, the J call TRBJ2-3, with D possibly being TRBD2 (6 bases). The CDR3 extends over 17 amino acids. Germline CDR1 reads KGHSH; CDR2 reads LQKENI. Trimming pared 2 bases from V and 1 base from J, leaving 16 bases between. The CDR3 DNA follows: TGTGCCAGCTCACCAAAGGTGGGAGGACTTGGCACAGATACGCAGTATTTT. Translation gives CASSPKVGGLGTDTQYF.

The V and J genes are TRBV27 and TRBJ2-1, with D tentatively TRBD2 (6 bases). The CDR3 runs 16 residues. Germline V gene data show CDR1 as MNHEY and CDR2 as SMNVEV (reference sequence). Trimming stripped 2 bases from V and 2 bases from J, with 13 bases between. The CDR3: CASSLSTGVTYNEQFF. Here the CDR3 DNA reads TGTGCCAGCAGTTTAAGTACGGGAGTCACCTACAATGAGCAGTTCTTC.

In its sample, this clone was seen a few times. The chain joins TRBV2 to TRBJ2-3; perhaps TRBD1 as D (5 bases). V was pared by 3 bases and J by 1 base, with 14 bases between. CDR3 size: 16 residues. In germline, CDR1 is SNHLY, CDR2 FYNNEI. The CDR3 reads CASSDFAPRGTDTQYF. The CDR3 nucleotides are TGTGCCAGCAGTGATTTTGCCCCCAGGGGCACAGATACGCAGTATTTT.

This chain connects TRBV15 to TRBJ1-4, with TRBD1 as a possible D gene (5 bases). The V gene lost 3 bases and the J gene lost 8 bases, with 19 bases spanning the gap. CDR3 length: 16 amino acids. In germline, CDR1 is LNHNV, CDR2 YYDKDF (reference sequence). This chain's CDR3 is CATSRATGTPREKLFF. The CDR3 coding sequence is TGTGCCACCAGCAGGGCGACTGGGACTCCCCGGGAAAAACTGTTTTTT.

The rearrangement joins TRBV4-1 to TRBJ2-3; D unclear. Germline V gives CDR1 MGHRA, CDR2 YSYEKL. Trimming stripped 2 bases from V and 0 bases from J, with 9 bases between. This CDR3 contains 15 residues. This CDR3 is CASSQPAPSTDTQYF. Written as DNA, the CDR3 is TGCGCCAGCAGCCAACCAGCGCCGAGCACAGATACGCAGTATTTT.

The chain combines TRBV29-1 with TRBJ1-1; D is possibly TRBD1 (6 bases). This CDR3 contains 14 residues. Per germline, CDR1 SQVTM and CDR2 ANQGSEA. V was trimmed by 7 bases and J by 2 bases, leaving 17 bases between them. The CDR3 coding sequence is TGCAGCGCACTAACGGACAGCCTAAACACTGAAGCTTTCTTT. Amino acid sequence: CSALTDSLNTEAFF.

This chain links TRBV29-1 with TRBJ2-1; 7 bases are shared with TRBD2. The CDR3 is 15 amino acids. Germline CDR1 reads SQVTM; CDR2 reads ANQGSEA. The J segment lost 9 bases and the V segment lost 6 bases, leaving 17 bases of the junction unmatched. CDR3 bases: TGCAGCGTCCCGGAGGCGGGCGGGAGAGGGGTTGAGCAGTTCTTC. It is translated as CSVPEAGGRGVEQFF.

The rearrangement joins TRBV4-1 to TRBJ2-7, with a tentative D call TRBD2 (5 bases). V lost 2 bases to trimming and J lost 6 bases, with 17 bases between them. Germline CDR1 is MGHRA and CDR2 is YSYEKL. CDR3 size: 15 residues. The CDR3 DNA sequence: TGCGCCAGCAGCCAAATTGGGCTAGCCCGGGGCGAGCAGTACTTC. The encoded protein is CASSQIGLARGEQYF.

This clone showed up many times. Other nucleotide sequences from this sample produce the same CDR3. CDR3 amino acids: CASSLGQGNQPQHF. CDR3 nucleotide sequence: TGTGCCAGCAGCTTAGGGCAAGGCAATCAGCCCCAGCATTTT. This chain links TRBV7-9 with TRBJ1-5; no firm D call. Trimming removed 1 base at V and 2 bases at J, with 6 bases between. The germline V gene has CDR1 SEHNR and CDR2 FQNEAQ (reference sequence). The CDR3 spans 14 residues.

This chain connects TRBV19 to TRBJ2-5; TRBD2 matches 12 bases. After removal of 5 bases from V and 5 bases from J, the junction contained 3 bases not matched to a gene. CDR3 length: 14 amino acids. Per the germline V gene, CDR1 is LNHDA and CDR2 is SQIVND (reference sequence). CDR3 loop: CASSPLAGGETQYF. The CDR3 DNA reads TGTGCCAGTAGTCCTCTAGCGGGAGGGGAGACCCAGTACTTC.

This chain links TRBV19 with TRBJ2-7; 12 nucleotides match TRBD1. Germline loops: CDR1 LNHDA, CDR2 SQIVND (reference sequence). The ends lost 4 bases at V and 5 bases at J; junction bases unmatched: 6. CDR3 length: 15 amino acids. The CDR3 is CASSRGTGGRNEQYF. In DNA, the CDR3 is TGTGCCAGTAGTAGAGGGACAGGGGGCAGGAACGAGCAGTACTTC.